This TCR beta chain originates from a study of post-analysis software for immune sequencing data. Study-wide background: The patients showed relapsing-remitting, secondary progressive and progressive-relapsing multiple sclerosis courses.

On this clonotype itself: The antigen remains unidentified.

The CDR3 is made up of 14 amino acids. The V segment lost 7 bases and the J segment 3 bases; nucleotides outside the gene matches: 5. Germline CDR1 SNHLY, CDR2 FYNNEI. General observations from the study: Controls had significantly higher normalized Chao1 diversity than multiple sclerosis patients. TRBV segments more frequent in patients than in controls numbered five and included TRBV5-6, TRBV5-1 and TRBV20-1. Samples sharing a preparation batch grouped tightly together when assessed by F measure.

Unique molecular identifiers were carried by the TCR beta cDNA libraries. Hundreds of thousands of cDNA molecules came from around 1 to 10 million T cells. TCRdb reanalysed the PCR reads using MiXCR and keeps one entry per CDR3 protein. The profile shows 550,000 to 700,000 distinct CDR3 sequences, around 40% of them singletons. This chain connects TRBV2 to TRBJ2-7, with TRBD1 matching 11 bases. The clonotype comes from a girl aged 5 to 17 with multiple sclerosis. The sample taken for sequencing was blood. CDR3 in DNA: TGTGCCAGCACCGTTGGGACAGGGGGCTACGAGCAGTACTTC. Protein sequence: CASTVGTGGYEQYF.